This T cell receptor (beta chain) was identified in a study of blood T cell repertoires in COVID-19. Looking at the study overall: Acute and convalescent COVID-19 samples came from the United States, Italy and Spain. T cells, B-cell-depleted T cells, or PBMCs provided the cDNA or gDNA that served as material.

As processed by the authors: The assay estimated nucleated cells by amplifying reference gene primers. Produced via immunoSEQ multiplex PCR; TCRdb's table is partial and in-frame only. That table gives V, J and clone size, and the DNA gave D and trimming. The data contain approximately 92,000 clones, 86% of them singletons. V lost 7 bases to trimming and J lost 6 bases, with 16 bases between them. The CDR3 contains 14 residues. The germline gives CDR1 SNHLY, CDR2 FYNNEI. The TCR originated in a woman in her sixties or seventies in a cohort sampled during active or convalescent COVID-19. Sequences were obtained from peripheral blood. The chain has TRBV2 and TRBJ1-5, with a weak D call TRBD1 (5 bases). This CDR3 is CASMESREGQPQHF. The CDR3 nucleotides read TGTGCCAGCATGGAAAGCAGGGAGGGTCAGCCCCAGCATTTT.